These 26 T cell receptor beta chains came from one sample sequenced in a study of cytomegalovirus exposure and HLA in healthy donors. The primer mix had 60 Vbeta and 13 Jbeta primers. Sequencing used immunoSEQ multiplex PCR; TCRdb keeps in-frame clones, though not all of them. Found here are about 95,000 clones, around three quarters of them singletons; the top ten hold about 16%. Sequenced input: PBMCs. These receptors originate from a woman aged 45-65 years in good health and CMV-seropositive.

The V call is TRBV27, the J call TRBJ2-5; the D is unclear. CDR3 length equals 14 residues. Trimming removed 6 bases at V and 5 bases at J, with 16 bases between. The germline V gene has CDR1 MNHEY and CDR2 SMNVEV (reference sequence). The CDR3 sequence is CASRPSGSPETQYF. As DNA, the CDR3 is TGTGCCAGCAGACCCAGTGGCTCACCGGAGACCCAGTACTTC.

The V and J genes are TRBV28 and TRBJ1-2, with 7 bases fitting TRBD1. Germline loops: CDR1 MDHEN, CDR2 SYDVKM. After removal of 6 bases from V and 6 bases from J, the junction contained 10 bases not matched to a gene. The CDR3 loop spans 14 amino acids. The CDR3 coding sequence is TGTGCCAGCAGACCACCGGGACAGCCCGATGGCTACACCTTC. Translated, it gives CASRPPGQPDGYTF.

Ten or more counts support this clone. The chain is built from TRBV5-1 and TRBJ1-1; 8 bases are a match to TRBD1. The V segment lost 4 bases and the J segment 4 bases; nucleotides outside the gene matches: 9. This CDR3 region has 15 residues. Germline CDR1 reads SGHRS; CDR2 reads YFSETQ. CDR3 bases: TGCGCCAGCAGCAATGGACAGGGAGGAGGCACTGAAGCTTTCTTT. Protein: CASSNGQGGGTEAFF. The full variable domain, in which reference TRBV5-1 and TRBJ1-1 provide the parts outside the CDR3, is KAGVTQTPRYLIKTRGQQVTLSCSPISGHRSVSWYQQTPGQGLQFLFEYFSETQRNKGNFPGRFSGRQFSNSRSEMNVSTLELGDSALYLCASSNGQGGGTEAFFGQGTRLTVV.

The chain has TRBV4-3 and TRBJ2-7; a possible D gene is TRBD2 (6 bases). The better agreement between TRBJ2-1 and the DNA end casts doubt on the J call. CDR1 and CDR2 (germline): LGHNA, YSLEER. This CDR3 is 15 amino acids long. The CDR3 nucleotides read TGCGCCAGCAGCCAAGGGATAGCGGCTCACAATGAGCAGTTCTTC. Protein sequence: CASSQGIAAHNEQFF.

This rearrangement joins TRBV18 to TRBJ2-7, with D perhaps matching TRBD2 (7 bases). CDR1 is KGHSH, CDR2 LQKENI, per germline. Deletions cut 6 bases from V and 3 bases from J, with 18 bases between. The CDR3 spans 15 residues. This CDR3 is CASSPGWGGGYEQYF. CDR3 coding DNA: TGTGCCAGCTCCCCGGGATGGGGAGGGGGCTACGAGCAGTACTTC.

The chain uses TRBV7-2 and TRBJ2-3; TRBD2 matches 9 bases. The CDR3 consists of 15 residues. From germline, CDR1 is SGHTA and CDR2 FQGNSA. J gave up 3 bases and V 3 bases, and 4 bases lay outside the gene matches. This CDR3 reads CASSLGGRVTDTQYF. CDR3 in DNA: TGTGCCAGCAGCTTGGGCGGGAGGGTGACAGATACGCAGTATTTT.

The J gene is TRBJ2-3, the V gene TRBV11-2, with 9 bases fitting TRBD2. CDR3 size: 18 residues. Germline CDR1 SGHAT, CDR2 FQNNGV. Trimming took 5 bases from V and 6 from J; bases not matched to a gene: 18. The CDR3, as DNA: TGTGCCAGCAGCCCAGGGGGGCCTAGCGGGATGTGGCGGGATACGCAGTATTTT. Translated, it gives CASSPGGPSGMWRDTQYF. The full variable domain, rest sourced from reference TRBV11-2 and TRBJ2-3, is EAGVAQSPRYKIIEKRQSVAFWCNPISGHATLYWYQQILGQGPKLLIQFQNNGVVDDSQLPKDRFSAERLKGVDSTLKIQPAKLEDSAVYLCASSPGGPSGMWRDTQYFGPGTRLTVL.

V is TRBV28 and J is TRBJ2-3, with 8 bases fitting TRBD2. With 6 bases clipped from V and 6 bases from J, the junction kept 5 bases outside the gene matches. The germline V gene encodes CDR1 MDHEN and CDR2 SYDVKM. The CDR3 loop spans 13 amino acids. In DNA, the CDR3 is TGTGCCAGCAGATCGGGAGGGGGGGATACGCAGTATTTT. As protein: CASRSGGGDTQYF. Full variable domain (rest looked up from reference TRBV28 and TRBJ2-3): DVKVTQSSRYLVKRTGEKVFLECVQDMDHENMFWYRQDPGLGLRLIYFSYDVKMKEKGDIPEGYSVSREKKERFSLILESASTNQTSMYLCASRSGGGDTQYFGPGTRLTVL.

This clone occurred once. The chain uses TRBV29-1 and TRBJ1-2; D possibly corresponds to TRBD1 (5 bases). The V and J ends lost 0 bases and 5 bases respectively, with 25 bases between them. CDR3 length: 18 amino acids. The germline V gene encodes CDR1 SQVTM and CDR2 ANQGSEA. CDR3 loop: CSVEDFKGAGRGKYGYTF. In nucleotides, the CDR3 is TGCAGCGTTGAAGATTTTAAGGGCGCCGGGAGGGGAAAGTATGGCTACACCTTC.

This clone was picked up one time. The rearrangement links TRBV28 to TRBJ2-5; D remains ambiguous. The CDR3 has 14 residues. The V gene lost 3 bases and the J gene lost 12 bases, with 20 bases spanning the gap. Germline assignment: CDR1 MDHEN and CDR2 SYDVKM. The CDR3 spells CASSLSVGSRSEYF. Written as DNA, the CDR3 is TGTGCCAGCAGTTTGTCGGTCGGGTCCCGTTCGGAGTACTTC.

The chain combines TRBV11-2 with TRBJ2-7; maybe TRBD2 (7 bases). The CDR3 length is 15 residues. Trimming stripped 2 bases from V and 7 bases from J, with 18 bases between. From germline, CDR1 is SGHAT and CDR2 FQNNGV. DNA of the CDR3: TGTGCCAGCAGCTTAACTATGGGGGCCGGGGGGGAGCAGTACTTC. This encodes CASSLTMGAGGEQYF.

The V gene is TRBV4-1, the J gene TRBJ1-6; 8 bases match TRBD1. This CDR3 contains 15 residues. Germline V gene data show CDR1 as MGHRA and CDR2 as YSYEKL. The V gene end was trimmed by 4 bases and the J gene end by 10 bases; junction bases not matched to a gene: 9. CDR3 residues: CASSPAWTGISPLHF. The DNA of the CDR3 is TGCGCCAGCAGCCCCGCGTGGACAGGGATCTCACCCCTCCACTTT.

V is TRBV28 and J is TRBJ2-2; no definite D call. Between the trimmed V and J ends, which lost 3 bases and 6 bases, there was a span of 5 bases. This CDR3 spans 12 amino acids. Germline V gives CDR1 MDHEN, CDR2 SYDVKM. This CDR3 is CASSFAAGELFF. CDR3 DNA: TGTGCCAGCAGTTTCGCGGCCGGGGAGCTGTTTTTT.

The CDR3 DNA reads TGTGCCAGCAGCCCGGACAGATTTAATGAAAAACTGTTTTTT. The encoded protein is CASSPDRFNEKLFF. This chain links TRBV2 with TRBJ1-4, with D possibly matching TRBD1 (6 bases). This CDR3 contains 14 residues. Germline V gives CDR1 SNHLY, CDR2 FYNNEI. V was cut by 6 bases and J by 4 bases, with 12 bases left in between.

V usage is TRBV4-3 and J usage is TRBJ2-7; 11 positions match TRBD2. The ends lost 4 bases at V and 4 bases at J; junction bases unmatched: 6. CDR3 length: 15 residues. Per germline, CDR1 LGHNA and CDR2 YSLEER. The CDR3 is CASSPTSGSQYEQYF. The CDR3 DNA sequence: TGCGCCAGCAGCCCCACTAGCGGGAGTCAGTACGAGCAGTACTTC.

This rearrangement joins TRBV28 to TRBJ1-3, with D uncertain. There are 14 residues in the CDR3. With 8 bases removed from V and 0 bases from J, the gap between germline ends came to 11 bases. Germline CDR1 reads MDHEN; CDR2 reads SYDVKM. The CDR3 spells CASRWADSGNTIYF. As DNA, the CDR3 is TGTGCCAGCCGCTGGGCAGACTCTGGAAACACCATATATTTT.

By its share, this clone is large. The J gene is TRBJ1-4, the V gene TRBV28; the match to TRBD1 covers 9 bases. The CDR3 spans 16 residues. V shed 3 bases, J shed 6 bases, and the junction held 8 bases outside the gene matches. Germline V gene sequence: CDR1 MDHEN, CDR2 SYDVKM. CDR3: CASSFEQGAGDEKLFF. CDR3 in DNA: TGTGCCAGCAGTTTTGAACAGGGGGCAGGTGATGAAAAACTGTTTTTT.

This chain joins TRBV28 and TRBJ2-2; the D gene is possibly TRBD2 (6 bases). The CDR3 consists of 14 residues. Between the trimmed V and J ends, which lost 6 bases and 4 bases, there was a span of 12 bases. Germline V gives CDR1 MDHEN, CDR2 SYDVKM. The CDR3 reads CASSPRLVTGELFF. The CDR3, as DNA: TGTGCCAGCAGCCCGAGACTAGTCACCGGGGAGCTGTTTTTT.

This clone has only a few counts. This chain uses TRBV11-3 with TRBJ2-2; 7 bases agree with TRBD1. The junction had 5 bases not matched to a gene; V was cut back by 5 bases and J by 2 bases. Germline CDR1 is SGHNT and CDR2 is YENEEA. There are 15 residues in the CDR3. CDR3 protein: CASSARQGNTGELFF. The DNA of the CDR3 is TGTGCCAGCAGCGCCCGACAGGGAAACACCGGGGAGCTGTTTTTT.

The chain employs TRBV23-1 and TRBJ1-1; 7 bases match TRBD1. TRBV23-1 is an ORF, and what it does is uncertain. This CDR3 has 14 amino acids. J gave up 4 bases and V 3 bases, and 5 bases lay outside the gene matches. Written as DNA, the CDR3 is TGCGCCAGCAGTCAGACACAGGGGAGCACTGAAGCTTTCTTT. Its protein product is CASSQTQGSTEAFF.

The J gene is TRBJ1-6, the V gene TRBV6-6; no reliable D call. Germline lookup yields CDR1 MNHNY and CDR2 SVGAGI (reference sequence). The CDR3 contains 15 residues. The ends were cut back, 0 bases at V and 5 bases at J, with 8 bases in the middle. The DNA for the CDR3 is TGTGCCAGCAGTTACTCTAACAGCAATAATTCACCCCTCCACTTT. As protein: CASSYSNSNNSPLHF.

The gene calls are TRBV5-1 and TRBJ2-1; D may be TRBD1 (6 bases). V lost 4 bases to trimming and J lost 5 bases, with 13 bases between them. This CDR3 has 14 residues. Germline CDR1 is SGHRS and CDR2 is YFSETQ. CDR3 DNA sequence: TGCGCCAGCAGCGCCGGGACATTGAACAATGAGCAGTTCTTC. Amino acids: CASSAGTLNNEQFF.

The chain uses TRBV19 and TRBJ2-6, with D possibly being TRBD1 (6 bases). The CDR3 consists of 20 residues. V shed 2 bases and J shed 5 bases, with 25 bases lying between them. Germline assignment: CDR1 LNHDA and CDR2 SQIVND (reference sequence). CDR3 protein: CASSILAPNRALFWANVLTF. CDR3 DNA sequence: TGTGCCAGTAGTATACTCGCCCCAAACAGGGCACTCTTTTGGGCCAACGTCCTGACTTTC. The variable domain in full, with the rest retrieved from reference TRBV19 and TRBJ2-6, is DGGITQSPKYLFRKEGQNVTLSCEQNLNHDAMYWYRQDPGQGLRLIYYSQIVNDFQKGDIAEGYSVSREKKESFPLTVTSAQKNPTAFYLCASSILAPNRALFWANVLTFGAGSRLTVL.

The chain links TRBV9 to TRBJ2-6; possibly TRBD1 for D (6 bases). CDR3 length: 16 residues. In germline, CDR1 is SGDLS, CDR2 YYNGEE. Trimming removed 2 bases from V and 0 bases from J, with 9 bases in between. In nucleotides, the CDR3 is TGTGCCAGCAGCGTCCACAGGGACTCTGGGGCCAACGTCCTGACTTTC. Its translation: CASSVHRDSGANVLTF.

This clone appeared a single time. The J gene is TRBJ2-2, the V gene TRBV7-2; perhaps TRBD1 as D (6 bases). Trimming removed 4 bases from V and 6 bases from J, with 12 bases in between. The CDR3 contains 14 residues. The V gene's germline CDR1 is SGHTA and CDR2 FQGNSA. The CDR3 nucleotides are TGTGCCAGCAGCTGGGCCGAGGGGGCCGGGGAGCTGTTTTTT. This gives the protein CASSWAEGAGELFF. Full variable domain (missing parts from reference TRBV7-2 and TRBJ2-2): GAGVSQSPSNKVTEKGKDVELRCDPISGHTALYWYRQSLGQGLEFLIYFQGNSAPDKSGLPSDRFSAERTGGSVSTLTIQRTQQEDSAVYLCASSWAEGAGELFFGEGSRLTVL.

The rearrangement links TRBV7-2 to TRBJ2-1; TRBD1 matches 7 bases. Germline V CDR1 and CDR2: SGHTA, FQGNSA. The CDR3 runs to 15 residues. The V segment lost 5 bases and the J segment 7 bases; nucleotides outside the gene matches: 11. CDR3 nucleotide sequence: TGTGCCAGCAGCCTAGACAGGGATCGGATTAATGAGCAGTTCTTC. Its protein is CASSLDRDRINEQFF.